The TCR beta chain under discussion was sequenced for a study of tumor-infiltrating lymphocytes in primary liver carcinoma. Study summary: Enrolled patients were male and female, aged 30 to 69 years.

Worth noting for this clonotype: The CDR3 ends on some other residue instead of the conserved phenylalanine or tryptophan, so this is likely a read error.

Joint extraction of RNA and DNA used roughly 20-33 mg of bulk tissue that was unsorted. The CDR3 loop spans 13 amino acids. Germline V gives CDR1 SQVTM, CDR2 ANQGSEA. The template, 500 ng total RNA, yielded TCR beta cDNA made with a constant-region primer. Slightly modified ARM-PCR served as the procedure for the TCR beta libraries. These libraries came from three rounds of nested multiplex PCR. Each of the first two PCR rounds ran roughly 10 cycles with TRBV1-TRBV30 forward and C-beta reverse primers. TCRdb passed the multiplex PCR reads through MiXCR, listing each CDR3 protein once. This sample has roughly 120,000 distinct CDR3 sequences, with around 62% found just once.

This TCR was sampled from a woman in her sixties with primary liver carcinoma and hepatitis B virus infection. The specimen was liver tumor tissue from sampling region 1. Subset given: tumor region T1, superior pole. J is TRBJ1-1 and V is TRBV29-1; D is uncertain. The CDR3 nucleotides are TGCAGCGCCCAGTATGGTCAGAACACTAAAGCTTTCTCT. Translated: CSAQYGQNTKAFS.